This TCR beta chain was captured by sequencing in a study of immune evolution from preneoplasia to lung adenocarcinoma. Study-level information: HLA loss of heterozygosity: 6% to 7.5% AIS, under 19% MIA, over 25% ADC, none AAH.

Details on this clone: The antigen is not known.

Assay used: immunoSEQ multiplex PCR; TCRdb lists only in-frame clones, some missing. The repertoire holds 37,000 or so clones, with about 73% as singletons. Study-wide results and limits: Normal lung had highest clonality; later lesions appeared denser, more diverse.

The V and J ends lost 3 bases and 1 base respectively, with 7 bases between them. The CDR3 contains 13 residues. Germline loops: CDR1 MGHDK, CDR2 SYGVNS. Nucleic acids came from premalignant or tumor cells enriched by macro-dissection. This TCR came from a person aged 55 to 70 with lung adenocarcinoma. The V call is TRBV25-1, the J call TRBJ2-7; the D is unclear. Sequenced material: FFPE invasive lung adenocarcinoma tissue. DNA of the CDR3: TGTGCCAGCAGTGAGTTTAGTTCCTACGAGCAGTACTTC. Its translation is CASSEFSSYEQYF.